This entry lists 10 T cell receptor beta chains sequenced from one sample in a study of cytomegalovirus exposure and HLA in healthy donors. Primers: 60 Vbeta forward and 13 Jbeta reverse. Clones were sequenced by immunoSEQ multiplex PCR, and TCRdb holds only the in-frame ones, with some missing. In the table there are 150,000 to 200,000 clones, roughly 70% of which are singletons. Sequenced sample: PBMCs. The source is a girl between 5 and 17 years old in good health and CMV-seronegative.

This chain's CDR3 is CASSAFGQEQETQYF. In DNA, the CDR3 is TGTGCCAGCAGCGCCTTTGGACAGGAGCAAGAGACCCAGTACTTC. The rearrangement links TRBV6-5 to TRBJ2-5; TRBD1 matches at 7 bases. J was trimmed by 2 bases and V by 6 bases; bases with no gene match: 9. CDR1 and CDR2 (germline): MNHEY, SVGAGI. The CDR3 consists of 15 residues.

This chain connects TRBV6-5 to TRBJ1-5, with 8 positions matching TRBD1. Germline CDR1 MNHEY, CDR2 SVGAGI. This CDR3 region has 16 residues. J lost 7 bases, V lost 4 bases, and 12 bases had no gene match. CDR3 region: CASSSESGQGGQPQHF. As DNA, the CDR3 is TGTGCCAGCAGTTCCGAATCAGGACAGGGAGGACAGCCCCAGCATTTT.

Of note for this clone: This same CDR3 is encoded by further DNA sequences in the sample. The rearrangement links TRBV5-1 to TRBJ2-5; no clear D gene. This CDR3 contains 11 residues. V dropped 1 base and J dropped 5 bases, with 3 bases sitting between them. Germline CDR1 is SGHRS and CDR2 is YFSETQ. The CDR3 region has the DNA TGCGCCAGCAGCTTGCAGGAGACCCAGTACTTC. Protein product: CASSLQETQYF.

This clone was seen a handful of times. J is TRBJ1-2 and V is TRBV6-4, with TRBD1 as a possible D gene (6 bases). Germline CDR1 reads MRHNA; CDR2 reads SNTAGT. Trimming removed 4 bases from V and 2 bases from J, with 14 bases in between. This CDR3 region has 15 residues. The DNA for the CDR3 is TGTGCCAGCAGTGTCGCAGGGGACGCAAACTATGGCTACACCTTC. Its translation is CASSVAGDANYGYTF.

V usage is TRBV30 and J usage is TRBJ1-1; no clear D gene. The CDR3 contains 13 residues. V dropped 8 bases and J dropped 0 bases, with 13 bases sitting between them. Per germline, CDR1 GTSNPN and CDR2 SVGIG (reference sequence). The CDR3 loop reads CARSSRMNTEAFF. The CDR3 nucleotides are TGTGCCCGAAGTAGCAGAATGAACACTGAAGCTTTCTTT. The variable domain in full, completed from reference TRBV30 and TRBJ1-1, reads SQTIHQWPATLVQPVGSPLSLECTVEGTSNPNLYWYRQAAGRGLQLLFYSVGIGQISSEVPQNLSASRPQDRQFILSSKKLLLSDSGFYLCARSSRMNTEAFFGQGTRLTVV.

As to this clone: One end of the junction varies from germline; a read error may be responsible. The gene calls are TRBV7-7 and TRBJ2-1; 11 bases align to TRBD2. The germline V gene has CDR1 SSHAT and CDR2 FNYEAQ (reference sequence). CDR3 length equals 17 residues. The CDR3 bases are TGTGCTAGCAGCCCCATTGGGGTAGCGGGGGGGATCAATGAGCAGTTCTTC. Translated: CASSPIGVAGGINEQFF. Filled out from reference TRBV7-7 and TRBJ2-1, the complete variable domain reads GAGVSQSPRYKVTKRGQDVTLRCDPISSHATLYWYQQALGQGPEFLTYFNYEAQPDKSGLPSDRFSAERPEGSISTLTIQRTEQRDSAMYRCASSPIGVAGGINEQFFGPGTRLTVL.

This chain connects TRBV6-5 to TRBJ1-2, with 8 bases aligning to TRBD1. V lost 4 bases and J lost 5; bases outside the gene matches: 12. From germline, CDR1 is MNHEY and CDR2 SVGAGI. The CDR3 runs to 16 residues. The CDR3 nucleotides read TGTGCCAGCAGTTCTCTTTATGAAACAGGGGGGTATGGCTACACCTTC. Translation gives CASSSLYETGGYGYTF.

The V and J genes are TRBV12-5 and TRBJ1-3, with a weak D call TRBD1 (5 bases). Trimming pared 8 bases from V and 8 bases from J, leaving 16 bases between. Per the germline V gene, CDR1 is LGHNT and CDR2 is FRNRAP. This CDR3 contains 13 residues. The CDR3 loop is CASRSGVVDTIYF. CDR3 DNA: TGTGCTAGTCGCTCGGGGGTCGTGGACACCATATATTTT.

This clone appeared a single time. The rearrangement joins TRBV19 to TRBJ1-4; D ambiguous. CDR1 is LNHDA and CDR2 is SQIVND in the germline V gene (reference sequence). V shed 7 bases and J shed 5 bases, with 17 bases lying between them. CDR3 length: 15 residues. For the CDR3, the DNA is TGTGCCAGTACCACCGACTCTGCGCAGAATGAAAAACTGTTTTTT. This encodes CASTTDSAQNEKLFF.

The chain joins TRBV27 to TRBJ1-1, with 9 nucleotides matching TRBD1. This CDR3 spans 18 amino acids. Germline lookup yields CDR1 MNHEY and CDR2 SMNVEV (reference sequence). V shed 7 bases and J 5 bases; nucleotides not matched to a gene: 20. The CDR3 DNA reads TGTGCCAGCAAGGGGGGCAAGGGGACAGGGTGGGGGTGGACTGAAGCTTTCTTT. It codes for CASKGGKGTGWGWTEAFF.